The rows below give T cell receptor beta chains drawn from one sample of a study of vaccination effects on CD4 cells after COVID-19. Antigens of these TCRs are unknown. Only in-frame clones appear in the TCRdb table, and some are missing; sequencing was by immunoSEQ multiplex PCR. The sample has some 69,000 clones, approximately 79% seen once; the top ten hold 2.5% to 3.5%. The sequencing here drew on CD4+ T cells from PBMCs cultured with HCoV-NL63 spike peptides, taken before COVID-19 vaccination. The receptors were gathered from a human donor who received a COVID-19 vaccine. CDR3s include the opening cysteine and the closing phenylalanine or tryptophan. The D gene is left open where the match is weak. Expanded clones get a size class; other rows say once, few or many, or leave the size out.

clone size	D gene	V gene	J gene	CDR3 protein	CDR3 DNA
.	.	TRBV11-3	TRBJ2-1	CASSLDGDNEQFF	TGTGCCAGCAGCTTAGATGGGGACAATGAGCAGTTCTTC
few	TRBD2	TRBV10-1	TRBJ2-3	CASSEELASFTQYF	TGCGCCAGCAGTGAGGAACTAGCGAGTTTTACGCAGTATTTT
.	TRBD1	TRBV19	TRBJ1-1	CASSMTGDTAEAFF	TGTGCCAGTAGTATGACAGGGGATACAGCTGAAGCTTTCTTT
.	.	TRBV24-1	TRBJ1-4	CATAGPTNEKLFF	TGTGCCACAGCAGGGCCTACTAATGAAAAACTGTTTTTT
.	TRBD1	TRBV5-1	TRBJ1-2	CASSQTGDPSYGYTF	TGCGCCAGCAGCCAGACAGGGGATCCCTCCTATGGCTACACCTTC
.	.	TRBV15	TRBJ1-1	CATTHDRSAEAFF	TGTGCCACTACACACGACAGATCCGCTGAAGCTTTCTTT
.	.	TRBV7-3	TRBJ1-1	CASAREGNTEAFF	TGTGCCAGTGCACGGGAGGGGAACACTGAAGCTTTCTTT
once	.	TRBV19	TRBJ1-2	CASSKPNAGGYTF	TGTGCCAGTAGTAAGCCAAACGCGGGTGGCTACACCTTC
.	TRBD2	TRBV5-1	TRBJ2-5	CASSLSVGRGLGTQYF	TGCGCCAGCAGCTTGAGTGTTGGGAGGGGATTAGGGACCCAGTACTTC
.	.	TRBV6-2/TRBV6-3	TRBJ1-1	CASSYGTTNTEAFF	TGTGCCAGCAGTTACGGAACAACGAACACTGAAGCTTTCTTT
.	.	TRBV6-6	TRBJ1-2	CASSVHKGGYTF	TGTGCCAGCAGTGTACACAAGGGTGGCTACACCTTC
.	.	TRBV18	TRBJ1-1	CASSRGDTEAFF	TGTGCCAGCTCACGGGGGGACACTGAAGCTTTCTTT
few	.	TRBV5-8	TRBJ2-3	CASPNNPGETASTDTQYF	TGTGCCTCCCCGAATAATCCGGGGGAGACAGCTAGCACAGATACGCAGTATTTT
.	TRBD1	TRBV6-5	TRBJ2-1	CASSYLGQGPNEQFF	TGTGCCAGCAGTTACTTGGGACAGGGTCCGAATGAGCAGTTCTTC
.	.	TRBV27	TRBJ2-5	CASSFGLGHSRGLETQYF	TGTGCCAGCAGTTTTGGTCTGGGCCACTCCAGGGGTTTAGAGACCCAGTACTTC
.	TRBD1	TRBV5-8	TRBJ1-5	CASRMTGNQPQHF	TGTGCCAGCAGAATGACAGGGAATCAGCCCCAGCATTTT